Listed below are T cell receptor beta chains from one sample, sequenced in a study of blood T cell repertoires in COVID-19. The assay was immunoSEQ multiplex PCR, and TCRdb's table has in-frame clones only and misses some. Of around 230,000 clones listed, roughly nine tenths are singletons. Sequenced material: peripheral blood. The receptors were sampled from a man aged 55-75 years who had recovered from COVID-19. Each CDR3 is given with its conserved first and last residue. A D gene is named only where the DNA matches it firmly. Rows give clone size only sometimes, using once, few, many, or a class for an expanded clone.

D gene	V gene	J gene	clone size	CDR3 protein	CDR3 DNA
-	TRBV30	TRBJ1-4	-	CAWKRSPNEKLFF	TGTGCCTGGAAAAGAAGCCCTAATGAAAAACTGTTTTTT
TRBD1	TRBV15	TRBJ2-7	-	CATSRGTGPLYEQYF	TGTGCCACCAGCAGAGGGACAGGGCCACTCTACGAGCAGTACTTC
-	TRBV9	TRBJ1-3	-	CASSAPRGTASSGNTIYF	TGTGCCAGCAGCGCCCCCCGGGGGACCGCGTCCTCTGGAAACACCATATATTTT
-	TRBV10-1	TRBJ2-2	-	CASSRGTGELFF	TGCGCCAGCAGTCGGGGAACCGGGGAGCTGTTTTTT
-	TRBV20-1	TRBJ2-7	-	CSASEQVEQYF	TGCAGTGCTAGTGAACAGGTCGAGCAGTACTTC
TRBD1	TRBV20-1	TRBJ2-3	-	CSASWDRVTDTQYF	TGCAGTGCTAGTTGGGACAGGGTCACAGATACGCAGTATTTT
-	TRBV5-1	TRBJ2-1	-	CASSFTYNEQFF	TGCGCCAGCAGCTTTACCTACAATGAGCAGTTCTTC
TRBD1	TRBV5-4	TRBJ1-6	once	CASSTRQGRNSPLHF	TGTGCCAGCAGCACCCGACAGGGGAGGAATTCACCCCTCCACTTT
TRBD1	TRBV18	TRBJ1-2	few	CASSSDRALNGYTF	TGTGCCAGCTCATCCGACAGGGCTCTAAATGGCTACACCTTC
-	TRBV9	TRBJ2-3	-	CASSVDAGGLIDTQYF	TGTGCCAGCAGCGTAGACGCAGGGGGGCTCATAGATACGCAGTATTTT
-	TRBV19	TRBJ1-2	few	CASSAQPSYGYTF	TGTGCCAGTAGTGCACAGCCTTCGTATGGCTACACCTTC
-	TRBV7-2	TRBJ2-3	-	CASSRGWDSTDTQYF	TGTGCCAGCAGCAGAGGGTGGGACTCAACAGATACGCAGTATTTT
TRBD1	TRBV3-1/TRBV3-2	TRBJ2-2	-	CASSQHRGAGELFF	TGTGCCAGCAGCCAGCACAGGGGGGCCGGGGAGCTGTTTTTT
-	TRBV5-6	TRBJ1-1	few	CASSRRSERMNTEAFF	TGTGCCAGCAGCCGACGGTCAGAGCGTATGAACACTGAAGCTTTCTTT
-	TRBV4-1	TRBJ1-2	-	CASSQAGGDYGYTF	TGCGCCAGCAGCCAAGCGGGGGGTGACTATGGCTACACCTTC
TRBD2	TRBV5-1	TRBJ2-1	-	CASSVLAGNVNEQFF	TGCGCCAGCAGTGTACTAGCGGGGAACGTCAATGAGCAGTTCTTC
TRBD1	TRBV2	TRBJ1-6	-	CASAHRDSSYNSPLHF	TGTGCCAGCGCCCACAGGGACAGCTCCTATAATTCACCCCTCCACTTT
TRBD1	TRBV5-6	TRBJ1-1	once	CASSLARTGNRNTEAFF	TGTGCCAGCAGCTTGGCCCGGACAGGGAATCGGAACACTGAAGCTTTCTTT
-	TRBV12-3/TRBV12-4	TRBJ2-7	-	CASSLLDTYEQYF	TGTGCCAGCAGTTTGCTGGACACCTACGAGCAGTACTTC
-	TRBV24-1	TRBJ2-3	-	CATSDQSPGFTDTQYF	TGTGCCACCAGTGATCAGTCCCCGGGGTTCACAGATACGCAGTATTTT
TRBD2	TRBV10-3	TRBJ2-2	few	CAISPRLAGNTGELFF	TGTGCCATCAGCCCTCGGCTAGCGGGGAACACCGGGGAGCTGTTTTTT
-	TRBV11-1	TRBJ2-5	once	CASSLAPQETQYF	TGTGCCAGCAGCTTGGCCCCCCAAGAGACCCAGTACTTC
-	TRBV4-1	TRBJ2-7	-	CASSQMAGALVEQYF	TGCGCCAGCAGCCAAATGGCAGGGGCCCTGGTCGAGCAGTACTTC
TRBD1	TRBV6-6	TRBJ1-5	-	CASSRPLGQGGRPQHF	TGTGCCAGCAGTCGACCTCTAGGACAGGGCGGTAGGCCCCAGCATTTT